The present T cell receptor beta chain was sequenced within a study of neurological immune-mediated disorders (dated by TCRdb to about 2019). Study-wide context: Peripheral blood TCR-beta repertoires from HTLV-I-associated myelopathy (HAM/TSP) patients, multiple sclerosis patients and healthy controls were compared by UMI-based sequencing. Longitudinal HAM/TSP donors and healthy donors each had 3 time-points at intervals of roughly 3-45 months. Alongside PBMC samples, the set of approximately 100 TCR-beta libraries contained longitudinal samples, technical triplicates, and paired CD4+ and CD8+ T-cell subsets that had been sorted. The cohort was made up of around 70 subjects, consisting of roughly 14 HAM/TSP patients, 34 multiple sclerosis patients and 20 healthy controls. Results the study describes overall, beyond this receptor: TCR clonal expansion was highest in HAM/TSP patients and lowest in MS patients, with MS patients falling below even healthy controls. Across subjects, expanded clones never shared an identical CDR3 amino acid sequence, which suggests that the TCR-beta repertoires in every group were private.

cDNA synthesis used template-switch 5'RACE with a primer carrying a 10-nucleotide random unique molecular identifier tagging each TCR transcript. Each sequencing run produced over 190 million TCR-beta sequences covering 15-18 subjects. The RNeasy kit was used for extraction of total RNA. Using the KAPA Real-time Library Amplification kit, TCR-beta VDJ regions were amplified with primers for the TCR constant region and the 5'RACE anchor. Sample indexes and Illumina adaptors were added in a first PCR, and a second PCR then increased library yield. The roughly 650 bp TCR product was size-selected on a 2% E-gel SizeSelection system after Ampure bead purification. Library quality was checked on a Bioanalyzer, concentration was measured with Qubit, and libraries were quantified with the Kapa Library Quantification kit before pooling. Libraries were sequenced paired-end 2 x 150 bp on an Illumina HiSeq 2500. To increase sequence diversity, about 25-30% phiX was spiked into each library pool. The original methods were these. Quality-filtered reads were processed with the UMI-based MiGEC pipeline, which removed over 75% of raw TCR sequences during error correction. IMGT germline references were used for alignment of VDJ genes, and clonotypes were defined by a unique CDR3 amino acid sequence together with V-J genes. VDJtools evaluated clonal expansion, Shannon diversity and CDR3 relatedness (CalcPairwiseDistances, ClusterSamples); CLCbio workbench built phylogenetic trees. A clone was classed as expanded if it had 8 or more unique UMIs, a cutoff based on coefficient-of-variation modelling across technical triplicates. The public reads were reanalyzed by TCRdb: fastp trimming at Q25, MiXCR alignment, in-frame beta chains only. Every entry covers one CDR3 protein and lists the most common genes and DNA from its rows. These V and J calls are TCRdb output, not the study's own analysis. In all, the sample holds 100,000 or so distinct CDR3 sequences, and 13% of those were seen once. Of the sample, under 6% is held by the ten largest clones.

The germline V gene specifies SGHRS as CDR1 and YFSETQ as CDR2. The junction carries 12 bases between V and J, which are trimmed by 0 bases and 2 bases respectively. Measured from the cysteine to the phenylalanine, the CDR3 is 15 residues long. CDR3 DNA is the only sequence kept; it has 45 bases, read in frame from the first base. This sample's time point label indicates: longitudinal time-point 2. Unsorted PBMC libraries were generated from 2 million PBMCs stored in RNAlater at -80 °C until RNA extraction. PBMCs were separated from peripheral blood using Ficoll-Hypaque density gradient centrifugation and then cryopreserved in liquid nitrogen. This clonotype was observed at least ten times. Its antigen remains undetermined. The sample holds no much larger clone one base away, and base qualities are not on file.

This receptor chain uses TRBV5-1 and TRBJ2-7; no confident D gene assignment can be made. The sample taken for sequencing was PBMCs. This sequence originates from a female donor with HTLV-1-associated myelopathy (HAM/TSP). The CDR3 in this case is CASSLAVGITYEQYF. DNA sequence: TGCGCCAGCAGCTTGGCGGTAGGGATCACCTACGAGCAGTACTTC.